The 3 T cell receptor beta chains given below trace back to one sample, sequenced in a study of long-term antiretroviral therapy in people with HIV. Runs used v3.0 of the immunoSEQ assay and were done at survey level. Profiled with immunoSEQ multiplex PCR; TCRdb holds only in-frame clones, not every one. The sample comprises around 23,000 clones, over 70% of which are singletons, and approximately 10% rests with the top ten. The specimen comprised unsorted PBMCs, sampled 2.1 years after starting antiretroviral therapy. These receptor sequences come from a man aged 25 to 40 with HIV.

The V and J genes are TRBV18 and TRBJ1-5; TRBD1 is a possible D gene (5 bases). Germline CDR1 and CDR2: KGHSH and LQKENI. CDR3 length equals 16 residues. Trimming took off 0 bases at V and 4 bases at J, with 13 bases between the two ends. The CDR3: CASSPPGGRWNQPQHF. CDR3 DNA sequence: TGTGCCAGCTCACCACCGGGGGGGAGGTGGAATCAGCCCCAGCATTTT.

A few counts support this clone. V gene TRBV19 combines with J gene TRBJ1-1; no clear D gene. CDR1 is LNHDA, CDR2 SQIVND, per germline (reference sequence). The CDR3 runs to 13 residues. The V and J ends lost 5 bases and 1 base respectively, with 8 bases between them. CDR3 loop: CASSWRENTEAFF. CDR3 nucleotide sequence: TGTGCCAGTAGTTGGAGGGAGAACACTGAAGCTTTCTTT.

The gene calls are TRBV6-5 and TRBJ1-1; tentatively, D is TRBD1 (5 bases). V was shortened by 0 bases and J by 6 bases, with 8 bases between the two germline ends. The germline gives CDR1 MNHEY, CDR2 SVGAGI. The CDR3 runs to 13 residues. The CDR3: CASSYSGTAEAFF. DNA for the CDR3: TGTGCCAGCAGTTACTCCGGGACGGCTGAAGCTTTCTTT.